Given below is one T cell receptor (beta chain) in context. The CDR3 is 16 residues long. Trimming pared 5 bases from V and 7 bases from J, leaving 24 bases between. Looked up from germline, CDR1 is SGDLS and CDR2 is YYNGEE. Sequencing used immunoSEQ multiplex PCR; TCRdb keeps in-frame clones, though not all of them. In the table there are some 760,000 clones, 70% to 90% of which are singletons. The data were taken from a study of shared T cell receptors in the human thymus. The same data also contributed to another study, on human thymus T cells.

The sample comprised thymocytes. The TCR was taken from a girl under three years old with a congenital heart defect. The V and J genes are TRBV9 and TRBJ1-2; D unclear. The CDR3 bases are TGTGCCAGCAGTTGTCGACCTTCTGACTATGCGAGTGGCTACACCTTC. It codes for CASSCRPSDYASGYTF.